This T cell receptor beta chain originates from a study of blood T cell repertoires in COVID-19. Study-level information: The United States, Italy and Spain were the sources of the acute and convalescent COVID-19 samples. PBMCs, B-cell-depleted T cells, or T cells were the source of the cDNA or gDNA that made up the material.

V trimming: 2 bases; J trimming: 9 bases; junction bases outside the gene matches: 16. The CDR3 totals 17 residues. Germline CDR1 reads GTSNPN; CDR2 reads SVGIG (reference sequence). Sequencing used immunoSEQ multiplex PCR; TCRdb keeps in-frame clones, though not all of them. This sample has hundreds of thousands of clones, with 70% to 90% found just once. Material: peripheral blood. The rearrangement joins TRBV30 to TRBJ1-6; TRBD1 agrees at 7 bases. This TCR derives from a woman aged 50 to 60 with active or convalescent COVID-19. The CDR3 nucleotides are TGTGCCTGGAGTATGGGAATAGGGGGCGTGGGTAGTTCACCCCTCCACTTT. The encoded protein is CAWSMGIGGVGSSPLHF.